A few counts support the clone carrying this T cell receptor (beta chain). No antigen is known for it. This specimen belongs to a study of metastatic and nonmetastatic thyroid tumors. Overall study context: Repertoire comparisons spanned blood and tumor or nodule tissue from malignant and benign thyroid patients.

Until they underwent thyroid surgery, no patient had received any treatment. Per the authors' pipeline: The study took CDR3 differences across clinicopathological groups and made a distant-metastasis classifier for papillary thyroid cancer from them. Using MiXCR, TCRdb re-called clones from the PCR reads. None of the V and J calls come from the authors' own analysis; TCRdb made them. Of tens of thousands of clones in the sample, around 10% were seen once. Overall study results and limits: Across blood and tumor, TCR beta diversity in malignant thyroid tumors was reportedly significantly higher than in benign nodules.

V lost 5 bases and J lost 9, with 17 bases in between. This CDR3 is 14 amino acids long. Germline V gene data show CDR1 as SNHLY and CDR2 as FYNNEI. Sample: blood. The receptor was isolated from a male donor with papillary thyroid cancer or a benign thyroid nodule (not recorded which). Some clones in this sample may be carry-over from other donors' samples. The V and J genes are TRBV2 and TRBJ2-1; no clear D gene. CDR3 amino acids: CASSPIWTYGEQFF. For the CDR3, the DNA is TGTGCCAGCAGTCCTATCTGGACCTACGGTGAGCAGTTCTTC.